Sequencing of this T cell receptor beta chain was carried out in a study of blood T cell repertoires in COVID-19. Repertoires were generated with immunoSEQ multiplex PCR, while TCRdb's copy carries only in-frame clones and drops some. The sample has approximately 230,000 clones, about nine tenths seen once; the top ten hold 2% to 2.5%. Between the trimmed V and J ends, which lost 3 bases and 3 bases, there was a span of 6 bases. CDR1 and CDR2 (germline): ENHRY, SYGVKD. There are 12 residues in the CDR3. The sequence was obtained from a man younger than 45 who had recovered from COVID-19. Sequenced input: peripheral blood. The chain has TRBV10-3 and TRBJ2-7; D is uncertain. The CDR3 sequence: CAISERGYEQYF. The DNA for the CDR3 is TGTGCCATCAGTGAAAGAGGCTACGAGCAGTACTTC.